Below, one T cell receptor beta chain is given with its context. What it binds is not known. The study ran its PCR with 60 Vbeta and 13 Jbeta primers. The assay was immunoSEQ multiplex PCR, and TCRdb's table has in-frame clones only and misses some. The sample holds some 160,000 clones; over 70% are singletons and the top ten take around 1.3%. Likely unrecorded immune exposures existed in these nominally healthy donors. The germline V gene encodes CDR1 SGHRS and CDR2 YFSETQ. The CDR3 has 19 residues. Trimming cost V 3 bases and J 3 bases; bases outside gene matches: 11. These data originate in a study of cytomegalovirus exposure and HLA in healthy donors. General study results and limits: The authors listed over 150 TCR beta chains as cytomegalovirus-associated.

Material for sequencing was PBMCs. The sequence was obtained from a man aged 45-65 years in good health and CMV-seropositive. The chain combines TRBV5-1 with TRBJ2-3, with TRBD2 matching over 15 bases. The CDR3 DNA sequence: TGCGCCAGCAGCTCGCTCAGGACTAGCGGGGGGGCCGGGACAGATACGCAGTATTTT. Translation gives CASSSLRTSGGAGTDTQYF.